The rows below give T cell receptor beta chains drawn from one sample of a study of cytomegalovirus exposure and HLA in healthy donors. Produced via immunoSEQ multiplex PCR; TCRdb's table is partial and in-frame only. Counted here are 100,000 to 150,000 clones, about 8.6% occurring once; the ten biggest clones make up 5% to 6.5%. The sample consisted of PBMCs. The receptors derive from a woman in her thirties or forties in good health and CMV-seropositive. Both conserved end residues are trimmed from each CDR3.

TRBJ2-1 TRBV11-2 ASSLVYGGGEQF
TRBJ2-7 TRBV21-1 ASSKRGTGQDHEQY
TRBJ2-7 TRBV10-3 AIQGVSSYEQY
TRBJ2-7 TRBV9 ASSVASHQSSYEQY
TRBJ2-1 TRBV19 ASSRTSGDNYNEQF
TRBJ2-1 TRBV7-2 ASSFRIVNSYNEQF
TRBJ1-4 TRBV5-6 ASSLVRGGEKLF
TRBJ2-7 TRBV28 ASSRDKYPGGEQY
TRBJ2-7 TRBV5-1 ASSLAGQSSYEQY
TRBJ1-3 TRBV5-1 ASSLGALGGNTIY
TRBJ2-5 TRBV5-1 ASSPQGATMEQY
TRBJ1-2 TRBV27 ASSSGQGPPNGYT
TRBJ2-3 TRBV9 ASSVRGEPFTDTQY
TRBJ2-1 TRBV5-4 ASRRISGGVPTEQF
TRBJ1-2 TRBV5-4 ASSLGGYRGGYT
TRBJ2-7 TRBV30 AWSPSKRGEQY
TRBJ1-3 TRBV19 ASRGLQSSGNTIY
TRBJ2-7 TRBV19 ASRRAPRPPYEQY
TRBJ1-1 TRBV5-1 ASSQGGGLGATEAF
TRBJ2-1 TRBV7-8 ASSFGHTGPYNEQF
TRBJ2-1 TRBV19 ASISGGNEQF
TRBJ2-6 TRBV30 AWSRGGANVLT
TRBJ1-1 TRBV6-1 ASISFHAF
TRBJ2-3 TRBV6-1 AGRTESTDTQY
TRBJ2-6 TRBV5-8 ASSRPRGFGRSSGANVLT
TRBJ2-3 TRBV27 ASSSPQGAQY
TRBJ2-7 TRBV7-9 ASSPILGTGTSYEQY
TRBJ1-2 TRBV7-9 ASSLGSGDGYT
- TRBV7-2 ASSRRGGGSSYEQY
TRBJ1-1 TRBV11-2 ASRLSLNTEAF
TRBJ1-1 TRBV20-1 SARQGLVAF
TRBJ1-4 TRBV7-9 ASSLRTGGRGATNEKLF
TRBJ2-7 TRBV5-6 ASSNGQGVRYEQY
TRBJ2-7 TRBV7-9 ASSSPRRNSYEQY
TRBJ2-1 TRBV7-2 ASSLSLAGGNNEQF
TRBJ2-2 TRBV10-3 AASGGVNGELF
TRBJ1-1 TRBV14 ASSLTHQSEAF
TRBJ1-3 TRBV7-9 ASSTGPGGGNTIY
TRBJ2-2 TRBV19 ASLGERRGFGELF
TRBJ1-4 TRBV19 ASSIGTVATNEKLF